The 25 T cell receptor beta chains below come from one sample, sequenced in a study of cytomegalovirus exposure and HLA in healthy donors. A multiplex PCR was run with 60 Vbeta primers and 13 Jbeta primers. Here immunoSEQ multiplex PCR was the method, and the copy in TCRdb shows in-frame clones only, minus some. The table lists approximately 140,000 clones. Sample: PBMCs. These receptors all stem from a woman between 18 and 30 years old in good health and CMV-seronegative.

In DNA form, the CDR3 reads TGCGCCAGCAGCTCCTACGGGGGGGCCAACGTCCTGACTTTC. This sequence encodes CASSSYGGANVLTF. The rearrangement uses TRBV5-1 and TRBJ2-6, with D hard to call. Trimming took 3 bases from V and 4 from J, leaving 8 bases between them. Looked up from germline, CDR1 is SGHRS and CDR2 is YFSETQ. The CDR3 totals 14 residues. The variable domain in full, with the rest retrieved from reference TRBV5-1 and TRBJ2-6, is KAGVTQTPRYLIKTRGQQVTLSCSPISGHRSVSWYQQTPGQGLQFLFEYFSETQRNKGNFPGRFSGRQFSNSRSEMNVSTLELGDSALYLCASSSYGGANVLTFGAGSRLTVL.

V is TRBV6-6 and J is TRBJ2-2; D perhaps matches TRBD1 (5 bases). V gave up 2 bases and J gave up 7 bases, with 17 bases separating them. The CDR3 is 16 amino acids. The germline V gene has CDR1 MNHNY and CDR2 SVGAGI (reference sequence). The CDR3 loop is CASSYGGSGNIGELFF. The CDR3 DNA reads TGTGCCAGCAGTTACGGTGGGTCAGGGAATATCGGGGAGCTGTTTTTT.

The CDR3 is CAWSGGSASGNTIYF. CDR3 bases: TGTGCCTGGAGCGGGGGGTCAGCCTCTGGAAACACCATATATTTT. The V gene is TRBV30, the J gene TRBJ1-3; possibly TRBD1 for D (5 bases). Germline loops: CDR1 GTSNPN, CDR2 SVGIG (reference sequence). Trimming cost V 3 bases and J 0 bases, with 12 bases left between them. The CDR3 covers 15 residues.

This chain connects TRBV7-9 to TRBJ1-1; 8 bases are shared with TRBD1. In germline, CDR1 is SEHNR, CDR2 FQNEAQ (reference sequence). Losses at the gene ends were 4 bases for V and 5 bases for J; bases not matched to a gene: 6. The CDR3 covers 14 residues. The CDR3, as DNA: TGTGCCAGCAGCTCAACAGGGGGTGGGACTGAAGCTTTCTTT. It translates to CASSSTGGGTEAFF. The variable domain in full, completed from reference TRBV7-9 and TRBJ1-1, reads DTGVSQNPRHKITKRGQNVTFRCDPISEHNRLYWYRQTLGQGPEFLTYFQNEAQLEKSRLLSDRFSAERPKGSFSTLEIQRTEQGDSAMYLCASSSTGGGTEAFFGQGTRLTVV.

The CDR3 reads CASSEGAGPTGNTIYF. The CDR3 DNA reads TGTGCCAGCAGTGAAGGGGCAGGCCCCACTGGAAACACCATATATTTT. The V call is TRBV6-1, the J call TRBJ1-3, with D unclear. The CDR3 length is 16 residues. The germline V gene encodes CDR1 MNHNS and CDR2 SASEGT. The V end was cut by 1 base, the J end by 2 bases, with 12 bases between.

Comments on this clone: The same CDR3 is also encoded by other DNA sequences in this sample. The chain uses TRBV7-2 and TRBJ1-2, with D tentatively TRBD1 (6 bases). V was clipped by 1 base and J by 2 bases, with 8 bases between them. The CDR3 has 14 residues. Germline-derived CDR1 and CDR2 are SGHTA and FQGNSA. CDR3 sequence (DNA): TGTGCCAGCAGCTTAGGGACAGCGAACTATGGCTACACCTTC. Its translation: CASSLGTANYGYTF. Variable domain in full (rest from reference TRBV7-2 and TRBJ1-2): GAGVSQSPSNKVTEKGKDVELRCDPISGHTALYWYRQSLGQGLEFLIYFQGNSAPDKSGLPSDRFSAERTGGSVSTLTIQRTQQEDSAVYLCASSLGTANYGYTFGSGTRLTVV.

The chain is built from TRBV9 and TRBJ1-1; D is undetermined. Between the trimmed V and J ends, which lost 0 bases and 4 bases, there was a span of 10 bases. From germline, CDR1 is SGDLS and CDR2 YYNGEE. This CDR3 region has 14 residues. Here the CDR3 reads CASSVDPLRTEAFF. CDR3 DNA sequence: TGTGCCAGCAGCGTAGACCCACTACGCACTGAAGCTTTCTTT.

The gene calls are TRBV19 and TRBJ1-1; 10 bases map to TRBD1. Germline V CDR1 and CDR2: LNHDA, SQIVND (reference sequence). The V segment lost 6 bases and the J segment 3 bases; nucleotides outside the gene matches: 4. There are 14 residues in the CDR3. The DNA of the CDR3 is TGTGCCAGTAGGGCGGGGACAGGGGACACTGAAGCTTTCTTT. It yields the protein CASRAGTGDTEAFF.

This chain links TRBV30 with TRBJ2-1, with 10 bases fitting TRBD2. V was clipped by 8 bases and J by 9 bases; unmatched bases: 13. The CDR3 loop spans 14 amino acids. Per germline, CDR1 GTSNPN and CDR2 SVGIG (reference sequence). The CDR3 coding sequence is TGTGCCGGAAAGGAGGCTAGCGGGAGTTTTGAGCAGTTCTTC. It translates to CAGKEASGSFEQFF.

This CDR3 reads CASSQDCRGLYEQYV. The DNA for the CDR3 is TGCGCCAGCAGCCAAGATTGCAGGGGGCTCTACGAGCAGTACGTC. This sequence joins TRBV4-3 and TRBJ2-7, with 8 bases matching TRBD1. Trimming removed 0 bases from V and 3 bases from J; junction bases left unmatched: 4. Germline-derived CDR1 and CDR2 are LGHNA and YSLEER. The CDR3 totals 15 residues.

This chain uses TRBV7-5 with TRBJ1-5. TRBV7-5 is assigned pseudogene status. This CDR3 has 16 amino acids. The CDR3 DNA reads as TGTGTCAGAAGCATTAAGCCCGGGTTAAGCAATCAGCCCCAGCATTTT. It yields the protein CVRSIKPGLSNQPQHF.

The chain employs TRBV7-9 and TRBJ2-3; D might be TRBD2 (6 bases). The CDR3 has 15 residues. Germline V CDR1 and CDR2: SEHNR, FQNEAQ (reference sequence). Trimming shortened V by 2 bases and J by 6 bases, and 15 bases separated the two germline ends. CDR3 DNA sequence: TGTGCCAGCAGCTTAAGGTCGGGAGCGGCTGATACGCAGTATTTT. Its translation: CASSLRSGAADTQYF.

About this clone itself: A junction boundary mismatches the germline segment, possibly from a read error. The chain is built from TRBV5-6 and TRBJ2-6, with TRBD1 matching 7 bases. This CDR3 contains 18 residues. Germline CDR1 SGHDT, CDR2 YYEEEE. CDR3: CASGLGTVPGSGANVLTF. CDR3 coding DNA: TGTGCCAGCGGCTTGGGGACAGTACCCGGCTCTGGGGCCAACGTCCTGACTTTC. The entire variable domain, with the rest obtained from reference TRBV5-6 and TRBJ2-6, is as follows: DAGVTQSPTHLIKTRGQQVTLRCSPKSGHDTVSWYQQALGQGPQFIFQYYEEEERQRGNFPDRFSGHQFPNYSSELNVNALLLGDSALYLCASGLGTVPGSGANVLTFGAGSRLTVL.

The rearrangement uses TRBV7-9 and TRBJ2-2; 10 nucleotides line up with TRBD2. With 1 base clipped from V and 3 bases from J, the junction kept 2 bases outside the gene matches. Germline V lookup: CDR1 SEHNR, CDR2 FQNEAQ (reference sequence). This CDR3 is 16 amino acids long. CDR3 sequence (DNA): TGTGCCAGCAGCTTAGGTCTAGCGGGAGACACCGGGGAGCTGTTTTTT. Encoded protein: CASSLGLAGDTGELFF.

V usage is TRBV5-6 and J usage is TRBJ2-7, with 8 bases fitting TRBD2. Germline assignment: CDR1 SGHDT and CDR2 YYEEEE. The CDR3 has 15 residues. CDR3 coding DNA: TGTGCCAGCAGCTCGCGGGGGGAGGGCCGGTACGAGCGGTACGTC. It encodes CASSSRGEGRYERYV.

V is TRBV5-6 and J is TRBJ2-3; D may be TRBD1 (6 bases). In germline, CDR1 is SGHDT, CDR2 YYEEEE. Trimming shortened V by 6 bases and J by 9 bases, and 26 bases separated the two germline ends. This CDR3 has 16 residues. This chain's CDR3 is CASTIQWDIRLTTQYF. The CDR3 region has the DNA TGTGCCAGCACCATCCAATGGGACATACGCCTGACGACGCAGTATTTT.

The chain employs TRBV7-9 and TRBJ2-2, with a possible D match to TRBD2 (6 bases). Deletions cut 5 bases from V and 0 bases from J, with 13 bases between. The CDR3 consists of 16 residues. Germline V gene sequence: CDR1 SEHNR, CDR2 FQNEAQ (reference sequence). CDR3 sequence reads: CASSLLRLANTGELFF. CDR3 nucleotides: TGTGCCAGCAGCCTTTTACGACTAGCGAACACCGGGGAGCTGTTTTTT. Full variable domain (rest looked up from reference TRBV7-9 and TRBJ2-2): DTGVSQNPRHKITKRGQNVTFRCDPISEHNRLYWYRQTLGQGPEFLTYFQNEAQLEKSRLLSDRFSAERPKGSFSTLEIQRTEQGDSAMYLCASSLLRLANTGELFFGEGSRLTVL.

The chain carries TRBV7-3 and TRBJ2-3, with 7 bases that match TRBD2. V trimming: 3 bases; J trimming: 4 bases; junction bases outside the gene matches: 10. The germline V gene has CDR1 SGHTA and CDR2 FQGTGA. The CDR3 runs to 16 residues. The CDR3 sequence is CASSLEGGPRADTQYF. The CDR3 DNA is TGTGCCAGCAGCTTGGAGGGAGGGCCCAGGGCAGATACGCAGTATTTT.

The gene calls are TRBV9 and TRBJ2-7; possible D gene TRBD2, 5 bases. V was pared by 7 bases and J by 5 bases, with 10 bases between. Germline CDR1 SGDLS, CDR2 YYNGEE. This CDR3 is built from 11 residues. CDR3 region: CASSEGHEQYF. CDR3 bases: TGTGCCAGCTCTGAGGGCCACGAGCAGTACTTC.

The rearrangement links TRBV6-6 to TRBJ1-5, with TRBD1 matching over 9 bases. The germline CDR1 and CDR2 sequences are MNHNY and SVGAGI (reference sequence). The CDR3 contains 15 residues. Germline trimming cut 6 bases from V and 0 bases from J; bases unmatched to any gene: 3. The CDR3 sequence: CASRQGANSNQPQHF. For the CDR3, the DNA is TGTGCCAGCAGACAGGGGGCGAATAGCAATCAGCCCCAGCATTTT.

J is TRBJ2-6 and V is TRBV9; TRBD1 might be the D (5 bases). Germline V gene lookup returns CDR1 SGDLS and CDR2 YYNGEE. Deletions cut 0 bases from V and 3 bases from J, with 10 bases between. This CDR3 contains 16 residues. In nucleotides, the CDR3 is TGTGCCAGCAGCGTAGACCCAGGGCGTGGGGCCAACGTCCTGACTTTC. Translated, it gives CASSVDPGRGANVLTF. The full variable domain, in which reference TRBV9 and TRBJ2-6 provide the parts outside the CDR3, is DSGVTQTPKHLITATGQRVTLRCSPRSGDLSVYWYQQSLDQGLQFLIQYYNGEERAKGNILERFSAQQFPDLHSELNLSSLELGDSALYFCASSVDPGRGANVLTFGAGSRLTVL.

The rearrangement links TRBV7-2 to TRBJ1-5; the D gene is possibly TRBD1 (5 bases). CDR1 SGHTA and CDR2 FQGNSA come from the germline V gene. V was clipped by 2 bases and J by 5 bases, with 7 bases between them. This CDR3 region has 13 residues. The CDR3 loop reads CASSLLGDQPQHF. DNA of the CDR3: TGTGCCAGCAGCTTATTAGGGGATCAGCCCCAGCATTTT. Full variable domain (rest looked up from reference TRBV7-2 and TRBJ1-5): GAGVSQSPSNKVTEKGKDVELRCDPISGHTALYWYRQSLGQGLEFLIYFQGNSAPDKSGLPSDRFSAERTGGSVSTLTIQRTQQEDSAVYLCASSLLGDQPQHFGDGTRLSIL.

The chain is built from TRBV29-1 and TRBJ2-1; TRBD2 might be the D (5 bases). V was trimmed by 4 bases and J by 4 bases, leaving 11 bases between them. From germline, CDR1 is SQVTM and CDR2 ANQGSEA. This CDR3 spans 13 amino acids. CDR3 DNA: TGCAGCGTTGGCCAAGCGGAGTACAATGAGCAGTTCTTC. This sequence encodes CSVGQAEYNEQFF.

CDR3 DNA: TGTGCCAGCTCACCAAAGGAGAGGGGGTCCCTCCACTTT. Protein sequence: CASSPKERGSLHF. The rearrangement links TRBV18 to TRBJ1-6; D is perhaps TRBD1 (6 bases). Between the trimmed V and J ends, which lost 2 bases and 14 bases, there was a span of 13 bases. CDR1 is KGHSH, CDR2 LQKENI, per germline. The CDR3 runs to 13 residues.

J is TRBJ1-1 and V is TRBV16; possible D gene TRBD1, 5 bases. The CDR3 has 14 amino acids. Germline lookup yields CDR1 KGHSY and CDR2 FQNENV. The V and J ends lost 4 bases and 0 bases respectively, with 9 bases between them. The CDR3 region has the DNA TGTGCCAGCAGCCCTAGGGGCATGAACACTGAAGCTTTCTTT. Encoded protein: CASSPRGMNTEAFF.